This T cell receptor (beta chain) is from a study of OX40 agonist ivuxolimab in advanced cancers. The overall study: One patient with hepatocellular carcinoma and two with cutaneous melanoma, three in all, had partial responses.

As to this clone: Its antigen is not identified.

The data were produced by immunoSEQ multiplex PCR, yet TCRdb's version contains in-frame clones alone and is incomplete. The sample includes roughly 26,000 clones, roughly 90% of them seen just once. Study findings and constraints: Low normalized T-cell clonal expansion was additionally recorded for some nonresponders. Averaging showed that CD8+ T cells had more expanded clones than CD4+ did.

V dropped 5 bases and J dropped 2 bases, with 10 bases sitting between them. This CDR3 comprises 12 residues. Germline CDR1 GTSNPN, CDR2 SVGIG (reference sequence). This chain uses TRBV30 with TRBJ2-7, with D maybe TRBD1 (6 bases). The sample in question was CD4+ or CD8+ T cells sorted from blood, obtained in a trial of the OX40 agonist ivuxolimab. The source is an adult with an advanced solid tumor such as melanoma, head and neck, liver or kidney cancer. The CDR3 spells CAWGGQTYEQYF. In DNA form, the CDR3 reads TGTGCCTGGGGCGGACAGACCTACGAGCAGTACTTC.